The 5 T cell receptor beta chains below all came from one sample that was sequenced in a study of spatial heterogeneity in lung cancer. Stated time point: blood at routine non-recurrence follow-up after resection. Whole RNA, which was extracted from tumor, nontumor lung tissue or frozen PBMC, was sequenced without any cell sorting. TCRdb recomputed calls from the 5' RACE reads with MiXCR, one row per CDR3 protein. This table holds roughly 120,000 distinct CDR3 sequences, roughly an eighth found once. The sample consisted of PBMCs, taken at follow-up. These receptors were collected from a male donor with early-stage non-small cell lung cancer.

This clonotype was counted a few times. The rearrangement joins TRBV5-6 to TRBJ2-2; the D gene could be TRBD1 or TRBD2 (5 bases each). The CDR3 length is 15 residues. Germline values: CDR1 SGHDT, CDR2 YYEEEE. The V end lost 5 bases, the J end lost 6 bases, and 17 bases lay between the germline ends. CDR3 amino acids: CASSLGRNYAGELFF. The CDR3 nucleotides read TGTGCCAGCAGTCTGGGACGGAATTACGCCGGGGAGCTGTTTTTT.

The sample holds a few counts of this clonotype. This chain links TRBV6-2 or TRBV6-3 with TRBJ2-1, with no clear D. Germline V gives CDR1 MNHEY, CDR2 SVGEGT. Trimming stripped 2 bases from V and 9 bases from J, with 8 bases between. This CDR3 is built from 12 residues. The CDR3 coding sequence is TGTGCCAGCAGTTACGGACCCCTTGAGCAGTTCTTC. It yields the protein CASSYGPLEQFF.

The chain couples TRBV9 to TRBJ2-7; D may be TRBD2 (6 bases). CDR3 length: 13 amino acids. Germline CDR1 reads SGDLS; CDR2 reads YYNGEE. Trimming cost V 4 bases and J 5 bases, with 13 bases left between them. Here the CDR3 reads CASSPGLRDEQYF. The CDR3 DNA reads as TGTGCCAGCAGCCCGGGACTGCGGGACGAGCAGTACTTC.

This clonotype was observed once. This rearrangement joins TRBV6-5 to TRBJ1-2, with D possibly being TRBD1 (6 bases). CDR3 length: 11 residues. Germline-derived CDR1 and CDR2 are MNHEY and SVGAGI. In nucleotides, the CDR3 is TGTGTTACGGGGGGCGGCTATGGCTACACCTTC. Its protein product is CVTGGGYGYTF.

This clonotype was seen many times. This chain connects TRBV10-2 to TRBJ1-1; D perhaps matches TRBD1 (5 bases). V was trimmed by 4 bases and J by 1 base, leaving 13 bases between them. There are 15 residues in the CDR3. Germline CDR1 is WSHSY and CDR2 is SAAADI. The CDR3 region is CASSVFPTENTEAFF. The CDR3 nucleotides read TGCGCCAGCAGTGTTTTCCCGACAGAGAACACTGAAGCTTTCTTT.